This TCR beta chain was documented in a study of T cell responses to AZD1222 COVID-19 vaccine. Study findings and constraints: Dominant CD4 TCR responses targeted spike regions 160-218 and 743-854.

CDR3 length: 15 residues. The V segment lost 4 bases and the J segment 5 bases; nucleotides outside the gene matches: 9. In germline, CDR1 is MNHEY, CDR2 SVGEGT. Libraries were prepared by immunoSEQ multiplex PCR; TCRdb keeps only in-frame clonotypes and omits some of them. This sample has approximately 140,000 clones, with 93% found just once. Details on this clone: What it binds is not known.

The V gene is TRBV6-2 or TRBV6-3, the J gene TRBJ2-3; 7 nucleotides align to TRBD2. The specimen was peripheral blood, collected on day 0 of AZD1222 vaccination. The source is an adult in good health. The CDR3 sequence is CASSLVGGPRDTQYF. The DNA for the CDR3 is TGTGCCAGCAGTTTGGTGGGAGGGCCTAGAGATACGCAGTATTTT.